This T cell receptor (beta chain) was recorded in a study of T cells in tumors after PD-1 blockade. Study overall: Patients had no prior checkpoint blockade, systemic immunosuppressants, or anti-cancer therapy within 4 weeks. Some patients also took daily vismodegib 150 mg during anti-PD-1 treatment. Mean per blood sample: 113,528 templates (roughly 22,000-270,000), roughly 34,000 unique clonotypes. Regarding the study as a whole: Peripheral recruitment is suggested, as some novel exhausted tumor clones were in pre-treatment blood.

Data came from immunoSEQ multiplex PCR; TCRdb stores just in-frame clones and leaves some out. The sample holds tens of thousands of clones, approximately 79% seen once. Trimming pared 1 base from V and 8 bases from J, leaving 5 bases between. The germline V gene has CDR1 MNHNS and CDR2 SASEGT. The CDR3 is made up of 11 amino acids. Regarding this clone: Antigen specificity is unknown.

The sample consisted of PBMCs, taken after anti-PD-1 treatment. The receptor was derived from a human donor with basal cell carcinoma. The chain couples TRBV6-1 to TRBJ1-2; the D gene is possibly TRBD1 (5 bases). The CDR3 bases are TGTGCCAGCAGTGAAGAGGGGGGCTACACCTTC. As protein: CASSEEGGYTF.